The source of this T cell receptor beta chain is a study of vaccination effects on CD4 cells after COVID-19. With regard to this clone: Its antigen remains unidentified. A junction end diverges from the germline sequence, so it may reflect a read error.

This CDR3 has 18 amino acids. CDR1 and CDR2 from the germline V gene are MNHEY and SVGEGT. Scientists isolated CD4+ T cells after an approximately 10-day culture period ended. Here immunoSEQ multiplex PCR was the method, and the copy in TCRdb shows in-frame clones only, minus some. The table includes around 35,000 clones, 65% to 70% detected once. The receptor comes from a human donor who received a COVID-19 vaccine. Sequencing used CD4+ T cells from PBMCs cultured without peptide, obtained before COVID-19 vaccination. This sequence joins TRBV6-2 or TRBV6-3 and TRBJ1-4; a weak D match, TRBD1 (6 bases). The CDR3 region has the DNA TGTGCCAGCAGATACTCCGGGACAAGCATCCCAACTAATGAAAAACTGTTTTTT. This sequence encodes CASRYSGTSIPTNEKLFF.